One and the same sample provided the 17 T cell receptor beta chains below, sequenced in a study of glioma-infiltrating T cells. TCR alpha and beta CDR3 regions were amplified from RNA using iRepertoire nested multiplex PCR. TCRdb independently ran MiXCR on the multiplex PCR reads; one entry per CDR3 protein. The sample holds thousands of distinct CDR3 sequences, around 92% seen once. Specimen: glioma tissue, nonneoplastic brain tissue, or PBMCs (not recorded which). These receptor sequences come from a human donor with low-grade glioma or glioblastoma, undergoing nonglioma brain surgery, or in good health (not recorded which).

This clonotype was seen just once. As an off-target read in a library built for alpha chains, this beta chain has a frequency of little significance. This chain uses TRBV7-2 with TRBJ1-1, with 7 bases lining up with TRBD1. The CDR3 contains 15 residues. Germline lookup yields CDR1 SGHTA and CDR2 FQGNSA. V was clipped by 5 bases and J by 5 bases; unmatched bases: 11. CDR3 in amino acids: CASSVLTGPRTEAFF. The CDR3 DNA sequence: TGTGCCAGCAGCGTACTGACAGGGCCCCGGACTGAAGCTTTCTTT.

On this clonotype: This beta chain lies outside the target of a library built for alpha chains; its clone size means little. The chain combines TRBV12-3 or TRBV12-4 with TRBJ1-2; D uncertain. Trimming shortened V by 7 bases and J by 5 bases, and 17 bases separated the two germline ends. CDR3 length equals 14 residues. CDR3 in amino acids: CASTRGSPSYGYTF. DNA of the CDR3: TGTGCCAGCACCCGGGGATCTCCCAGTTATGGCTACACCTTC.

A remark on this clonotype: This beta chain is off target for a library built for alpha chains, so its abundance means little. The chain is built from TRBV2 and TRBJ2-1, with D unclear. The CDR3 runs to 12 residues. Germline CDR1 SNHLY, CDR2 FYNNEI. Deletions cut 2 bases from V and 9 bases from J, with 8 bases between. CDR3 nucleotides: TGTGCCAGCAGTGAACCCGCGTCTGAGCAGTTCTTC. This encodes CASSEPASEQFF.

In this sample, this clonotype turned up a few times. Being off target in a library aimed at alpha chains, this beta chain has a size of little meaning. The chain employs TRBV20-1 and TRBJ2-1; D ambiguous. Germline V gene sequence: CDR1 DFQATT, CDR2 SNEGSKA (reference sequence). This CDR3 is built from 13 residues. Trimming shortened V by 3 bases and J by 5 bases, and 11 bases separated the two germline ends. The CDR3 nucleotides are TGCAGTGCTAGTTCGGTAACCCACAATGAGCAGTTCTTC. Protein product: CSASSVTHNEQFF.

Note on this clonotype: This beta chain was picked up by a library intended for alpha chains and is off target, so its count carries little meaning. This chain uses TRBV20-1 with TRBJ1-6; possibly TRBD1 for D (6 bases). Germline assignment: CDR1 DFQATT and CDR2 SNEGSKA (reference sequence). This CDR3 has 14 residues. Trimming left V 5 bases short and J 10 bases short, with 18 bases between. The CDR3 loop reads CSAGSLGGFSPLHF. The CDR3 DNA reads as TGCAGTGCTGGAAGCCTAGGGGGTTTCTCACCCCTCCACTTT.

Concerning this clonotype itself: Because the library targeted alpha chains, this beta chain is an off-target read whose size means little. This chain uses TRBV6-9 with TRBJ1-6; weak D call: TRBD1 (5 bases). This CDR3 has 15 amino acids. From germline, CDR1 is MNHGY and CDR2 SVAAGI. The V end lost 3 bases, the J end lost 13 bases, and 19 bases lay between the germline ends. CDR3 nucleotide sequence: TGTGCCAGCAGTTACGGTCGCAGGGAATTAGACCCCCTCCACTTT. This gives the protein CASSYGRRELDPLHF.

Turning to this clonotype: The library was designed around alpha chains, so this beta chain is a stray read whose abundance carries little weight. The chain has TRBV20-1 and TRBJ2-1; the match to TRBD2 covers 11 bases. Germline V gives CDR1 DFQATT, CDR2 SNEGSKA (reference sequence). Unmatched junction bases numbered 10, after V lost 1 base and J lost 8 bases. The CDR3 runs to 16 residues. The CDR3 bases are TGCAGTGCTAGAGGACTAGCGGGATCCCTGGGGGATGAGCAGTTCTTC. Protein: CSARGLAGSLGDEQFF.

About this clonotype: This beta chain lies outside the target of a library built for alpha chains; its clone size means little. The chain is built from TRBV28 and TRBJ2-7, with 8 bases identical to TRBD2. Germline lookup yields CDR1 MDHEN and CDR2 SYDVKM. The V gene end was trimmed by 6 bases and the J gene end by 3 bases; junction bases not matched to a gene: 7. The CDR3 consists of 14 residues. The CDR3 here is CASSLRAGGYEQYF. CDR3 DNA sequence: TGTGCCAGCAGCCTAAGGGCGGGGGGCTACGAGCAGTACTTC.

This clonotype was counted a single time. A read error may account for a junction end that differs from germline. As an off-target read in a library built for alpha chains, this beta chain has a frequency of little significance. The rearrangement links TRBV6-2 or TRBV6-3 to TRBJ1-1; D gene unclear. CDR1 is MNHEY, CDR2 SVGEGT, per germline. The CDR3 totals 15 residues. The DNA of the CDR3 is TGTGCCAGCAGTGAAGGTGACCGAACGTACGCTGAAGCTTTTTTT. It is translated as CASSEGDRTYAEAFF.

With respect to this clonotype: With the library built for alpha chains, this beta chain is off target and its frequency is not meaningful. Here the CDR3 reads CSARVASGKSSYNEQFF. The CDR3, as DNA: TGCAGTGCTAGAGTTGCTAGCGGGAAGAGCTCCTACAATGAGCAGTTCTTC. The gene calls are TRBV20-1 and TRBJ2-1; 9 bases line up with TRBD2. The junction had 7 bases not matched to a gene; V was cut back by 1 base and J by 0 bases. This CDR3 contains 17 residues. CDR1 is DFQATT and CDR2 is SNEGSKA in the germline V gene (reference sequence).

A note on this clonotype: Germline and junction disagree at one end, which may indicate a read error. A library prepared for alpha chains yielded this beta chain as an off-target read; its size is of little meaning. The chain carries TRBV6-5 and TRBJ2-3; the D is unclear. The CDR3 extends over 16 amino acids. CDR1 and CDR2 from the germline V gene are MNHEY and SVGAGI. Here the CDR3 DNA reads TGTGCCGGCAGTTACCCTCGAGCCATGGCCACAGATACGCAGTATTTT. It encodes CAGSYPRAMATDTQYF.

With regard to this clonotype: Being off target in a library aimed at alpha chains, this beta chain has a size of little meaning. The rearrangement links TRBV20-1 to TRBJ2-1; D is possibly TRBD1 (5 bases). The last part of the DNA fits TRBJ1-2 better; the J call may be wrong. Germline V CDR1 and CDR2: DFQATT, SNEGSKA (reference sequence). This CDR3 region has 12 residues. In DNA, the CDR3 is TGCAGTGCTAGAGACAGGGATTATGGCTACACCTTC. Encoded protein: CSARDRDYGYTF.

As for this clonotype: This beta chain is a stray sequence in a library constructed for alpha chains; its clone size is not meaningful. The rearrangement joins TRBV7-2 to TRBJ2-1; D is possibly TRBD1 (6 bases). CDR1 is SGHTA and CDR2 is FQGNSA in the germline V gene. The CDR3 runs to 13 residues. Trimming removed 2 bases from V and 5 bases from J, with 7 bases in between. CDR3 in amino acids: CASSLNRDNEQFF. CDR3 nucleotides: TGTGCCAGCAGCTTAAACAGGGACAATGAGCAGTTCTTC.

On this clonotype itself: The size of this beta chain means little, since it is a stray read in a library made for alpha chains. CDR3 sequence: CASVDPYNEQFF. In DNA, the CDR3 is TGTGCCAGCGTCGACCCCTACAATGAGCAGTTCTTC. V and J are TRBV6-2 or TRBV6-3 and TRBJ2-1; D is unclear. The CDR3 length is 12 residues. The V end was cut by 8 bases, the J end by 2 bases, with 7 bases between. Germline values: CDR1 MNHEY, CDR2 SVGEGT.

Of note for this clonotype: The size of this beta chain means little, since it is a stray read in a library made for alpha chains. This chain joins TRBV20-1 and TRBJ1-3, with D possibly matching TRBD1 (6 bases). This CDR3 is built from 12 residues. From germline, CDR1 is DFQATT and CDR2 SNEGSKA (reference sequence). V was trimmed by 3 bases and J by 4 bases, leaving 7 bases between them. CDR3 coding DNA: TGCAGTGCTAGTGACAGGGGAAACACCATATATTTT. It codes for CSASDRGNTIYF.

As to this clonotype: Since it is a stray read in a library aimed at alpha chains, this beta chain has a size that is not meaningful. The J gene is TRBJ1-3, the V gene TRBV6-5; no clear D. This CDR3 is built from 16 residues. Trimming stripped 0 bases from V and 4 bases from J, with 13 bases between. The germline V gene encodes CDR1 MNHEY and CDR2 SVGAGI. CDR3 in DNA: TGTGCCAGCAGTTACTCGGGTGCCGGCGCCGGAAACACCATATATTTT. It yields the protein CASSYSGAGAGNTIYF.

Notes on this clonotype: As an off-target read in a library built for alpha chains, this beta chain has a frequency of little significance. The CDR3: CASSVDWSSYNEQFF. The DNA of the CDR3 is TGTGCCAGCAGTGTGGACTGGAGCTCCTACAATGAGCAGTTCTTC. The rearrangement joins TRBV6-2 or TRBV6-3 to TRBJ2-1; a weak D match, TRBD2 (5 bases). The CDR3 is made up of 15 amino acids. Germline CDR1 and CDR2: MNHEY and SVGEGT. Between the trimmed V and J ends, which lost 5 bases and 0 bases, there was a span of 11 bases.